The clone carrying this TCR beta chain appeared once. What it binds is not known. These data come from a study of radiation and T cells in renal cell carcinoma. This CDR3 region has 15 residues. V shed 4 bases and J shed 2 bases, with 16 bases lying between them. Looked up from germline, CDR1 is SGDLS and CDR2 is YYNGEE. Time point noted: blood 4 weeks post-SBRT, at nephrectomy. Treatment noted: 15 Gy SBRT to primary tumor, nephrectomy 4 weeks later. Nephrectomy followed 15 Gy stereotactic body radiation by 4 weeks. Points from the study as a whole: From baseline, blood top tumor clonotypes peaked at 2 weeks post-radiation.

Libraries were prepared by immunoSEQ multiplex PCR; TCRdb keeps only in-frame clonotypes and omits some of them. The table shows some 150,000 clones, with around nine tenths occurring only once. The TCR sequence derives from a woman between 45 and 60 years old with renal cell carcinoma. V is TRBV9 and J is TRBJ2-7, with D possibly called TRBD1 or TRBD2 (5 bases each). The material sequenced was blood, taken from a patient whose treatment included radiotherapy and nephrectomy. CDR3 in amino acids: CASSSSGTPTYEQYF. Written as DNA, the CDR3 is TGTGCCAGCAGCTCCTCCGGGACCCCGACCTACGAGCAGTACTTC.